This entry lists 14 T cell receptor beta chains sequenced from one sample in a study of blood T cell repertoires in COVID-19. The table came from immunoSEQ multiplex PCR; TCRdb's copy has only in-frame clones and leaves some out. This table holds 210,000 or so clones, about nine tenths found once. Source material: peripheral blood. These receptors were taken from a woman aged 55-70 years with acute or convalescent COVID-19.

The chain has TRBV6-2 or TRBV6-3 and TRBJ1-5, with TRBD1 identical over 7 bases. In germline, CDR1 is MNHEY, CDR2 SVGEGT. The CDR3 length is 15 residues. The J segment lost 7 bases and the V segment lost 5 bases, leaving 11 bases of the junction unmatched. This CDR3 reads CASSRDRRSDQPQHF. CDR3 DNA sequence: TGTGCCAGCAGTCGGGACAGACGGAGCGACCAGCCCCAGCATTTT.

V usage is TRBV6-5 and J usage is TRBJ1-2, with 10 bases lining up with TRBD1. The ends lost 2 bases at V and 4 bases at J; junction bases unmatched: 4. The CDR3 extends over 15 amino acids. Germline V gives CDR1 MNHEY, CDR2 SVGAGI. The CDR3 DNA sequence: TGTGCCAGCAGTTACAGCAGACAGGGGGCCTATGGCTACACCTTC. It yields the protein CASSYSRQGAYGYTF.

The chain is built from TRBV7-2 and TRBJ2-3; TRBD1 aligns across 8 bases. V was clipped by 3 bases and J by 8 bases; unmatched bases: 7. This CDR3 is 14 amino acids long. The germline CDR1 and CDR2 sequences are SGHTA and FQGNSA. Here the CDR3 DNA reads TGTGCCAGCAGCTTGGCCAGGGGGCAGGGTACGCAGTATTTT. Its translation is CASSLARGQGTQYF.

In DNA form, the CDR3 reads TGCGCCAGCATACTAAGGACTAGCGGGAGGGGGAAGGCCAAAAACATTCAGTACTTC. It translates to CASILRTSGRGKAKNIQYF. The chain joins TRBV10-1 to TRBJ2-4; 15 nucleotides agree with TRBD2. Trimming cost V 7 bases and J 1 base; bases outside gene matches: 11. CDR1 is WNHNN, CDR2 SYGVQD, per germline (reference sequence). The CDR3 has 19 residues.

This chain connects TRBV19 to TRBJ1-1; D is possibly TRBD1 (6 bases). The germline gives CDR1 LNHDA, CDR2 SQIVND (reference sequence). The CDR3 spans 15 residues. Trimming removed 5 bases at V and 8 bases at J, with 21 bases between. Written as DNA, the CDR3 is TGTGCCAGTAGTCCGACCCCCGGCAGGGGTTCGGAAGCTTTCTTT. Residues: CASSPTPGRGSEAFF.

CDR3 residues: CASSPPGRTGDNEQFF. The CDR3 DNA follows: TGTGCCAGTAGTCCGCCCGGAAGGACAGGGGACAATGAGCAGTTCTTC. The genes are TRBV19 and TRBJ2-1; TRBD1 matches 9 bases. The CDR3 runs 16 residues. V trimming: 5 bases; J trimming: 5 bases; junction bases outside the gene matches: 10. Germline CDR1 LNHDA, CDR2 SQIVND (reference sequence).

The chain carries TRBV19 and TRBJ1-6, with TRBD1 identical over 9 bases. The CDR3 has 14 amino acids. V shed 5 bases and J 7 bases; nucleotides not matched to a gene: 3. CDR1 LNHDA and CDR2 SQIVND come from the germline V gene (reference sequence). CDR3 sequence (DNA): TGTGCCAGTAGTGCGACAGGGGGGAATTCACCCCTCCACTTT. It yields the protein CASSATGGNSPLHF.

This chain joins TRBV7-2 and TRBJ2-7, with 10 bases that match TRBD2. CDR1 and CDR2 from the germline V gene are SGHTA and FQGNSA. The CDR3 is made up of 17 amino acids. V was pared by 1 base and J by 6 bases, with 12 bases of the junction left unmatched. CDR3 in amino acids: CASSLGLAGRFGSEQYF. As DNA, the CDR3 is TGTGCCAGCAGCTTAGGACTAGCGGGCCGCTTCGGCTCCGAGCAGTACTTC.

The rearrangement joins TRBV7-2 to TRBJ2-2; possibly TRBD1 for D (5 bases). Germline CDR1 SGHTA, CDR2 FQGNSA. The CDR3 has 15 residues. V lost 6 bases to trimming and J lost 2 bases, with 13 bases between them. The CDR3 region is CASSLMGLNTGELFF. CDR3 in DNA: TGTGCCAGCAGTTTAATGGGGCTAAACACCGGGGAGCTGTTTTTT.

The chain employs TRBV14 and TRBJ1-3; 7 bases line up with TRBD1. The V gene end was trimmed by 4 bases and the J gene end by 2 bases; junction bases not matched to a gene: 5. This CDR3 is built from 15 residues. The V gene's germline CDR1 is SGHDN and CDR2 FVKESK. This CDR3 is CASSPYGQAGNTIYF. The CDR3 DNA reads TGTGCCAGCAGCCCCTACGGACAGGCTGGAAACACCATATATTTT.

This chain links TRBV19 with TRBJ1-5, with D perhaps matching TRBD1 (5 bases). The CDR3 extends over 14 amino acids. CDR1 LNHDA and CDR2 SQIVND come from the germline V gene (reference sequence). Trimming shortened V by 3 bases and J by 3 bases, and 9 bases separated the two germline ends. The CDR3 sequence is CASSITGVNQPQHF. The CDR3 bases are TGTGCCAGTAGTATTACAGGAGTCAATCAGCCCCAGCATTTT.

The CDR3 sequence: CASSLAGTGAHSPLHF. The CDR3 DNA reads as TGTGCCAGCAGCTTAGCGGGTACAGGGGCACATTCACCCCTCCACTTT. This sequence joins TRBV7-9 and TRBJ1-6; TRBD1 aligns across 7 bases. The germline V gene has CDR1 SEHNR and CDR2 FQNEAQ (reference sequence). This CDR3 comprises 16 residues. Trimming cost V 0 bases and J 8 bases; bases outside gene matches: 7.

This clone was seen a handful of times. The CDR3 is CASSDPQGGWTDTQYF. The CDR3 coding sequence is TGTGCCAGCAGCGACCCACAGGGGGGTTGGACAGATACGCAGTATTTT. This rearrangement joins TRBV28 to TRBJ2-3, with 8 positions matching TRBD1. The CDR3 consists of 16 residues. The trim removed 6 bases at V and 3 bases at J, leaving 11 bases unmatched. CDR1 and CDR2 from the germline V gene are MDHEN and SYDVKM.

The chain has TRBV6-1 and TRBJ1-2; D not resolved. The CDR3 is 15 amino acids. CDR1 and CDR2 from the germline V gene are MNHNS and SASEGT. Trimming stripped 1 base from V and 1 base from J, with 10 bases between. The CDR3, as DNA: TGTGCCAGCAGTGAAGGAGGAGGCATTAACTATGGCTACACCTTC. Translation gives CASSEGGGINYGYTF.